This T cell receptor beta chain was identified in a study of technical replicates of blood from a few donors. Libraries were prepared by immunoSEQ multiplex PCR; TCRdb keeps only in-frame clonotypes and omits some of them. The profile covers around 100,000 clones, with around 96% appearing a single time and roughly 0.19% taken by the ten largest. The V and J ends lost 3 bases and 0 bases, in that order; junction bases with no gene match: 15. Germline V gene data show CDR1 as KGHSH and CDR2 as LQKENI. The CDR3 has 19 amino acids. This receptor was obtained from a human donor in good health. The sample taken for sequencing was T cells isolated from PBMCs. V and J are TRBV18 and TRBJ2-7; 9 bases match TRBD1. In nucleotides, the CDR3 is TGTGCCAGCTCACCCCAACGTAGGGACGGGACAGGGAGCTCCTACGAGCAGTACTTC. This translates into CASSPQRRDGTGSSYEQYF.